This T cell receptor (beta chain) was identified during a study of T cell repertoires in cytomegalovirus infection (dated by TCRdb to the late 2010s). Regarding the complete study: Donor HLA type was relevant to the analysis, because carriage of CMV infection together with the matching HLA type was indicated by public TCR beta signatures. The paper as a whole reports these results and caveats: Cumulative frequency of public TCR beta family members discriminated carriers of CMV infection plus the relevant HLA type in this cohort and an independent 352-donor cohort. The ex vivo response was dominated by HLA-C-restricted CMV-specific TCR beta clonotypes, and the single most frequent clonotype in two of eight donors was supplied by these HLA-C-restricted clonotypes.

This clonotype has only a few counts. The antigen this receptor binds is unknown. No qualities accompany the bases; no much larger clone lies one base away. Reads for this sample came from an Illumina HiSeq 1500. In TCRdb, the public reads were trimmed at Q25 with fastp and aligned with MiXCR, with productive beta chains retained. All rows with the same CDR3 protein become a single entry with the most common DNA and genes. This sample is represented by around 300,000 distinct CDR3 sequences; under 30% of them were singletons. The ten largest clones add up to more than 11% of the sample. The germline V gene specifies SGHDN as CDR1 and FVKESK as CDR2. The junction carries 15 bases between V and J, which are trimmed by 1 base and 6 bases respectively. Its CDR3 holds 16 amino acids, cysteine through phenylalanine. The kept DNA is CDR3 alone, 48 bases in frame from the first base.

The rearrangement combines TRBV14 with TRBJ2-2, with the D gene uncertain. The sequencing sample was made of PBMCs. The TCR was taken from a human donor in good health (CMV status not recorded). Some clones in this sample may be carry-over from other donors' samples. The DNA sequence reads TGTGCCAGCAGCCAAGGAATCGGTTTGTGGTCCGGGGAGCTGTTTTTT. Translation gives CASSQGIGLWSGELFF.